There are many counts of the clone carrying this TCR beta chain. The library tagged individual cDNA molecules with unique molecular identifiers. TCRdb itself ran the RACE reads through MiXCR, one entry per CDR3 protein. The sample has approximately 30,000 distinct CDR3 sequences, 5% to 6.5% seen once. Trimming took 5 bases from V and 0 from J; bases not matched to a gene: 12. This CDR3 comprises 17 residues. Germline-derived CDR1 and CDR2 are SGHTA and FQGNSA. The sample belongs to a study of human T cells and chemical hapten exposure. Time point here: patch test 3, about 24 weeks after DPC sensitization. Treatment indicated: therapeutic diphenylcyclopropenone sensitization with weekly scalp DPC.

This chain links TRBV7-2 with TRBJ2-7, with 8 bases that match TRBD2. The receptor's source is a man between 25 and 39 years old with alopecia areata. Some clones in this sample may be carry-over from other donors' samples. Sequencing used whole blood, obtained in connection with sensitization to the hapten diphenylcyclopropenone (DPC). CDR3 DNA: TGTGCCAGCAGCACAAGGGGCGGGGGGATGAGCTCCTACGAGCAGTACTTC. Amino acids: CASSTRGGGMSSYEQYF.